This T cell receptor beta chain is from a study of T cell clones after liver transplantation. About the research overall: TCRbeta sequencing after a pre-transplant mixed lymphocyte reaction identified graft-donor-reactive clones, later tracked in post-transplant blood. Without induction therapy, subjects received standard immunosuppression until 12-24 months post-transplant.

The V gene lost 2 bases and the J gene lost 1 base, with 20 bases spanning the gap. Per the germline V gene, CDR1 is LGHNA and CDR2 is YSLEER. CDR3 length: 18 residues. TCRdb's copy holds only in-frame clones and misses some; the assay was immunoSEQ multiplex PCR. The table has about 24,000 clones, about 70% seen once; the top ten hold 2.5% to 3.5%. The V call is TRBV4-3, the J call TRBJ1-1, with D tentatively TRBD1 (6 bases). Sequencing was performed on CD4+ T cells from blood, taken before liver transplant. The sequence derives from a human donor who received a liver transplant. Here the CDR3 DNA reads TGCGCCAGCAGCCAATCCAGTGGGCCTGACAGGAAGAACACTGAAGCTTTCTTT. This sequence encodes CASSQSSGPDRKNTEAFF.